The T cell receptor (beta chain) described here comes from a study of cytomegalovirus exposure and HLA in healthy donors. The PCR made use of 60 Vbeta and 13 Jbeta primers. The protocol was immunoSEQ multiplex PCR, while the TCRdb copy is restricted to in-frame clones and leaves out a portion. The sample contains 130,000 to 150,000 clones, around 73% of which appear only once. A remark on this clone: Its antigen is currently unknown.

Study-wide points: A few of the chains that were CMV-associated were confirmed in vitro to be specific for CMV antigens. In an earlier analysis, in roughly 580 donors, most V segments appeared productive either ~90% or ~30% of the time. The authors enumerated over 150 TCR beta chains as linked to cytomegalovirus.

The specimen was PBMCs. This sequence originates from a woman in her 40s in good health and CMV-seronegative.

The CDR3 DNA reads as TGTGCCAGCAGCTACGGACAGGGGACGAAAGCTTTCTTT. Protein: CASSYGQGTKAFF. This chain joins TRBV11-2 and TRBJ1-1, with TRBD1 matching 9 bases. Germline loops: CDR1 SGHAT, CDR2 FQNNGV. V was clipped by 4 bases and J by 9 bases; unmatched bases: 6. This CDR3 has 13 residues.